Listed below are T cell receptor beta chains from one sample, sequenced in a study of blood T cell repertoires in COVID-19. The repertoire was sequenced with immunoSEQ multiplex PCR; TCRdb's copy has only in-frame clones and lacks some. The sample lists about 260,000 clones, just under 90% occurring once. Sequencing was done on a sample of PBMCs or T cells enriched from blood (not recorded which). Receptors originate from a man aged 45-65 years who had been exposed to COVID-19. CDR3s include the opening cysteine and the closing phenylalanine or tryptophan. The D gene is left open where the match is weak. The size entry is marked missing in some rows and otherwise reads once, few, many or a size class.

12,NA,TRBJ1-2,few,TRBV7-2,CASRGRNYGYTF,TGTGCCAGCAGGGGGAGGAACTATGGCTACACCTTC
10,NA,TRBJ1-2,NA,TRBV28,CASFYYGYTF,TGTGCCAGCTTCTATTATGGCTACACCTTC
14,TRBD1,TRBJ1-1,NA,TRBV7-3,CASSLSRTGGEAFF,TGTGCCAGCAGCTTAAGCAGGACAGGCGGGGAAGCTTTCTTT
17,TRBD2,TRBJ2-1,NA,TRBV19,CASSPLSGGRAHNEQFF,TGTGCCAGTAGTCCCCTCTCGGGGGGGAGGGCTCACAATGAGCAGTTCTTC
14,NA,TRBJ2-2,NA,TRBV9,CASSAGLSPGELFF,TGTGCCAGCAGCGCGGGACTTTCTCCTGGGGAGCTGTTTTTT
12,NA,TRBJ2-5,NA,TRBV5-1,CASSWSQETQYF,TGCGCCAGCAGCTGGAGCCAAGAGACCCAGTACTTC
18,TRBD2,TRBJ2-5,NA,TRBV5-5,CASSPGLSGRSIGETQYF,TGTGCCAGCAGCCCTGGACTAAGCGGGAGGTCCATTGGGGAGACCCAGTACTTC
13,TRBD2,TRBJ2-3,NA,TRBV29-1,CSAERSGGATQYF,TGCAGCGCCGAAAGGAGCGGGGGCGCTACGCAGTATTTT
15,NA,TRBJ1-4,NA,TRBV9,CASSPPGGVVEKLFF,TGTGCCAGCAGCCCCCCGGGAGGAGTGGTTGAAAAACTGTTTTTT
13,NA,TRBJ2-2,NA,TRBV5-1,CASSSRGTGELFF,TGCGCCAGCAGCTCCCGGGGCACCGGGGAGCTGTTTTTT
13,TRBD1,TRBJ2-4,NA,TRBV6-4,CASSEDRGDIQYF,TGTGCCAGCAGTGAGGACAGGGGTGACATTCAGTACTTC
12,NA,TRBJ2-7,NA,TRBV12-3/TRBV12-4,CASSLSGGEQYF,TGTGCCAGCAGTTTATCCGGGGGCGAGCAGTACTTC
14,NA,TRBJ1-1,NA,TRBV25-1,CASSEFGGNTEAFF,TGTGCCAGCAGTGAATTCGGAGGGAACACTGAAGCTTTCTTT
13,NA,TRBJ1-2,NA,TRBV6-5,CASIPGTWSGYTF,TGTGCCAGCATCCCCGGGACATGGTCCGGCTACACCTTC
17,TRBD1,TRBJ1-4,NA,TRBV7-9,CASSSGTGGVTNEKLFF,TGTGCCAGCAGCTCCGGGACAGGGGGTGTAACTAATGAAAAACTGTTTTTT
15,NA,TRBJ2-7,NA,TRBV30,CAWRDTLTGSYEQYF,TGTGCCTGGAGGGATACATTGACAGGCTCCTACGAGCAGTACTTC
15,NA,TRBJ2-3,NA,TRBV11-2,CASSLRGLREDTQYF,TGTGCCAGCAGCCTAAGGGGACTTCGGGAGGATACGCAGTATTTT
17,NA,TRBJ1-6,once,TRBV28,CASSLFTPPGGNSPLHF,TGTGCCAGCAGTTTATTCACCCCCCCAGGAGGTAATTCACCCCTCCACTTT
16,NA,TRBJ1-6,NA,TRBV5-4,CASSFGGNSYNSPLHF,TGTGCCAGCAGCTTTGGGGGGAACTCCTATAATTCACCCCTCCACTTT
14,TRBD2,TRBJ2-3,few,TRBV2,CASGWTSGADTQYF,TGTGCCAGCGGGTGGACTAGCGGGGCAGATACGCAGTATTTT
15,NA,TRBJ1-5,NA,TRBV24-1,CATSRSGEGNQPQHF,TGTGCCACCAGCCGGTCAGGGGAGGGGAATCAGCCCCAGCATTTT
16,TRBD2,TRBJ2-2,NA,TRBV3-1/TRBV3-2,CASSRGLAGIAGELFF,TGTGCCAGCAGTCGAGGACTAGCGGGGATCGCCGGGGAGCTGTTTTTT
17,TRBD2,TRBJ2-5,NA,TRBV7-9,CASSTRTSGRPQETQYF,TGTGCCAGCAGCACCCGGACTAGCGGGAGACCCCAAGAGACCCAGTACTTC
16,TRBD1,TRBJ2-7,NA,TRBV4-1,CASSQDQTGGNYEQYF,TGCGCCAGCAGCCAAGACCAGACAGGGGGGAACTACGAGCAGTACTTC
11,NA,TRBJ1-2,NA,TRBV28,CAAEANYGYTF,TGTGCCGCCGAGGCTAACTATGGCTACACCTTC
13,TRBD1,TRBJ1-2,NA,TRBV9,CASSLQGNGGYTF,TGTGCCAGCAGCCTACAGGGGAATGGGGGCTACACCTTC
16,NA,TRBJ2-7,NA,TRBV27,CASSAFRGRRSYEQYF,TGTGCCAGCAGCGCCTTTAGAGGAAGAAGGTCCTACGAGCAGTACTTC
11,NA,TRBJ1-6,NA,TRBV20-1,CSTGYNSPLHF,TGCAGTACAGGGTATAATTCACCCCTCCACTTT
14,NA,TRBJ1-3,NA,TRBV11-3,CASSSGRAGNTIYF,TGTGCCAGCAGCTCCGGCAGGGCTGGAAACACCATATATTTT
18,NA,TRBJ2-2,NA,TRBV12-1,CASSFRGQGTKNTGELFF,TGTGCCAGCAGCTTCCGAGGACAGGGGACAAAGAACACCGGGGAGCTGTTTTTT
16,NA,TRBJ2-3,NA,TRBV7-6,CASSHYEVRSTDTQYF,TGTGCCAGCAGCCACTATGAAGTCCGATCCACAGATACGCAGTATTTT
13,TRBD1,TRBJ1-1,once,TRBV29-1,CSVPTNRGGEAFF,TGCAGCGTCCCTACGAACAGGGGTGGCGAAGCTTTCTTT
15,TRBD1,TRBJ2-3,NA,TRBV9,CASSVDTGATDTQYF,TGTGCCAGCAGCGTAGACACAGGGGCAACAGATACGCAGTATTTT
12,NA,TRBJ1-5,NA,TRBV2,CASSEHDQPQHF,TGTGCCAGCAGTGAACATGATCAGCCCCAGCATTTT
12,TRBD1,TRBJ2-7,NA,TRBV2,CASSQTGAQQYF,TGTGCCAGCAGTCAGACAGGGGCTCAGCAGTACTTC
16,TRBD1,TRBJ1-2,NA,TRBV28,CASSLNQGAGNYGYTF,TGTGCCAGCAGTTTAAACCAGGGGGCGGGCAACTATGGCTACACCTTC
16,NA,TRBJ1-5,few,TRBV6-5,CASSYSKTGLNQPQHF,TGTGCCAGCAGTTACTCAAAGACAGGTTTAAATCAGCCCCAGCATTTT
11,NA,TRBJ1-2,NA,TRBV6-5,CASSFRGGYTF,TGTGCCAGCAGTTTCAGGGGTGGCTACACCTTC
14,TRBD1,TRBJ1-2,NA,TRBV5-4,CASSKDRGRLGYTF,TGTGCCAGCAGCAAGGACAGGGGGCGTCTGGGCTACACCTTC
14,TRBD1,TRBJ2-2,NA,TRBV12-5,CASGKQGGSGELFF,TGTGCTAGTGGTAAACAGGGGGGATCCGGGGAGCTGTTTTTT
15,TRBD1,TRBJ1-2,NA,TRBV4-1,CASSPRDRDAYGYTF,TGCGCCAGCAGCCCCCGGGACAGGGATGCCTATGGCTACACCTTC
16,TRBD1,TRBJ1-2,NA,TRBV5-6,CASSPGYDRGGYGYTF,TGTGCCAGCAGCCCCGGATACGACAGGGGAGGCTATGGCTACACCTTC
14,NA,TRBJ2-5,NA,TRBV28,CASRTTGPRETQYF,TGTGCCAGCAGGACTACAGGGCCCCGAGAGACCCAGTACTTC
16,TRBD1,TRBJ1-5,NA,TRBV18,CASSRDGTGANQPQHF,TGTGCCAGCTCACGAGACGGGACAGGGGCAAATCAGCCCCAGCATTTT
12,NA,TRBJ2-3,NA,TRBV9,CASRGLTDTQYF,TGTGCCAGCAGGGGGCTGACAGATACGCAGTATTTT
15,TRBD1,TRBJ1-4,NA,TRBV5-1,CASSLRQGGNEKLFF,TGCGCCAGCAGCCTCCGACAGGGTGGAAATGAAAAACTGTTTTTT